One and the same sample provided the 27 T cell receptor beta chains below, sequenced in a study of siplizumab effects on memory and regulatory T cells. Method: immunoSEQ multiplex PCR; TCRdb's copy keeps in-frame clones and lacks some. The table has around 95,000 clones, about 94% seen once; the top ten hold approximately 1.5%. Sequencing was performed on non-Treg CD4+ T cells sorted from blood. These receptors were taken from a human donor in good health.

This clone came up once. An end of the junction does not agree with germline; a read error may underlie this. The V and J genes are TRBV9 and TRBJ2-5; 11 bases map to TRBD1. This CDR3 is 15 amino acids long. Germline assignment: CDR1 SGDLS and CDR2 YYNGEE. CDR3 coding DNA: TGTGCCGGCAGCGTAGAGTCGGGACAGGGGGGGACCCAGTACTTC. Translated: CAGSVESGQGGTQYF.

The chain is built from TRBV27 and TRBJ1-1, with TRBD1 as a possible D gene (6 bases). CDR3 length: 14 residues. The germline V and J ends were trimmed by 4 bases and 0 bases, with 9 bases remaining between them. The germline V gene encodes CDR1 MNHEY and CDR2 SMNVEV (reference sequence). In DNA form, the CDR3 reads TGTGCCAGCAGTTACAGGGACGTGAACACTGAAGCTTTCTTT. Translating gives CASSYRDVNTEAFF.

V gene TRBV4-1 combines with J gene TRBJ1-1; D call uncertain. The CDR3 loop spans 13 amino acids. The V end lost 7 bases, the J end lost 9 bases, and 18 bases lay between the germline ends. From germline, CDR1 is MGHRA and CDR2 YSYEKL. The CDR3 DNA reads as TGCGCCAGCAACGAAATGATGGACCGCCAAGCTTTCTTT. This translates into CASNEMMDRQAFF.

The J gene is TRBJ2-1, the V gene TRBV5-1; TRBD2 aligns across 7 bases. The germline gives CDR1 SGHRS, CDR2 YFSETQ. V lost 6 bases to trimming and J lost 5 bases; unmatched junction nucleotides: 5. The CDR3 sequence is 13 residues long. CDR3 sequence (DNA): TGCGCCAGCACGGCTAGCGGAAACAATGAGCAGTTCTTC. As protein: CASTASGNNEQFF. Supplemented by reference TRBV5-1 and TRBJ2-1, the full variable domain reads KAGVTQTPRYLIKTRGQQVTLSCSPISGHRSVSWYQQTPGQGLQFLFEYFSETQRNKGNFPGRFSGRQFSNSRSEMNVSTLELGDSALYLCASTASGNNEQFFGPGTRLTVL.

This chain uses TRBV5-4 with TRBJ2-1; TRBD2 aligns across 7 bases. The CDR3 has 14 residues. The ends lost 4 bases at V and 14 bases at J; junction bases unmatched: 15. The germline V gene has CDR1 SGHNT and CDR2 YYREEE (reference sequence). CDR3 residues: CASSHRTIWGGEFF. The CDR3 bases are TGTGCCAGCAGCCATCGGACTATTTGGGGAGGGGAGTTCTTC. The complete variable domain, with remaining parts taken from reference TRBV5-4 and TRBJ2-1, reads ETGVTQSPTHLIKTRGQQVTLRCSSQSGHNTVSWYQQALGQGPQFIFQYYREEENGRGNFPPRFSGLQFPNYSSELNVNALELDDSALYLCASSHRTIWGGEFFGPGTRLTVL.

The rearrangement joins TRBV7-2 to TRBJ2-3; no clear D gene. The ends were cut back, 5 bases at V and 0 bases at J, with 6 bases in the middle. In germline, CDR1 is SGHTA, CDR2 FQGNSA. There are 13 residues in the CDR3. The CDR3 coding sequence is TGTGCCAGCAGCCCCGGGAGCACAGATACGCAGTATTTT. Translation: CASSPGSTDTQYF.

The rearrangement uses TRBV7-6 and TRBJ2-1; the D gene is possibly TRBD2 (6 bases). This CDR3 contains 16 residues. Germline V gives CDR1 SGHVS, CDR2 FNYEAQ. V was pared by 5 bases and J by 0 bases, with 14 bases between. CDR3 protein: CASSPFGGSSYNEQFF. The CDR3 DNA reads as TGTGCCAGCAGCCCCTTTGGGGGGTCCTCCTACAATGAGCAGTTCTTC. The full variable domain, in which reference TRBV7-6 and TRBJ2-1 provide the parts outside the CDR3, is GAGVSQSPRYKVTKRGQDVALRCDPISGHVSLYWYRQALGQGPEFLTYFNYEAQQDKSGLPNDRFSAERPEGSISTLTIQRTEQRDSAMYRCASSPFGGSSYNEQFFGPGTRLTVL.

The gene calls are TRBV19 and TRBJ1-4, with D hard to call. V was pared by 10 bases and J by 0 bases, with 21 bases between. Germline loops: CDR1 LNHDA, CDR2 SQIVND (reference sequence). The CDR3 sequence is 17 residues long. CDR3 sequence (DNA): TGTGCCACTAGGGATCCCGGACGGGTATCAACTAATGAAAAACTGTTTTTT. Its protein product is CATRDPGRVSTNEKLFF.

The chain couples TRBV21-1 to TRBJ2-5; the D call of TRBD1 is as the table states it, not checked on the DNA. TRBV21-1 is given as a pseudogene. The CDR3 is 15 residues long. CDR3 region: CASSPGQGAQETQYF. CDR3 DNA: TGTGCCAGCAGTCCGGGACAGGGAGCTCAAGAGACCCAGTACTTC.

This chain connects TRBV9 to TRBJ2-2; 9 bases are shared with TRBD2. With V trimmed by 4 bases and J by 3 bases, 10 bases remained unmatched. This CDR3 comprises 17 residues. Germline V gives CDR1 SGDLS, CDR2 YYNGEE. Here the CDR3 DNA reads TGTGCCAGCAGCCCCGGATGGGTAGCGGGAGACACCGGGGAGCTGTTTTTT. It codes for CASSPGWVAGDTGELFF. The entire variable domain, with the rest obtained from reference TRBV9 and TRBJ2-2, is as follows: DSGVTQTPKHLITATGQRVTLRCSPRSGDLSVYWYQQSLDQGLQFLIQYYNGEERAKGNILERFSAQQFPDLHSELNLSSLELGDSALYFCASSPGWVAGDTGELFFGEGSRLTVL.

CDR3 in amino acids: CASSLRGNTEAFF. CDR3 sequence (DNA): TGTGCCAGCAGCTTGAGGGGGAACACTGAAGCTTTCTTT. V and J are TRBV7-8 and TRBJ1-1, with D perhaps TRBD1 (5 bases). The length of the CDR3 is 13 residues. CDR1 and CDR2 from the germline V gene are SGHVS and FQNEAQ. V was clipped by 3 bases and J by 1 base, with 6 bases between them. The full variable domain, in which reference TRBV7-8 and TRBJ1-1 provide the parts outside the CDR3, is GAGVSQSPRYKVAKRGQDVALRCDPISGHVSLFWYQQALGQGPEFLTYFQNEAQLDKSGLPSDRFFAERPEGSVSTLKIQRTQQEDSAVYLCASSLRGNTEAFFGQGTRLTVV.

This chain joins TRBV13 and TRBJ2-6, with D perhaps matching TRBD1 (5 bases). Trimming took 5 bases from V and 0 from J, leaving 17 bases between them. Looked up from germline, CDR1 is PRHDT and CDR2 is FYEKMQ (reference sequence). The length of the CDR3 is 18 residues. The CDR3 region is CASSPPGHEPSGANVLTF. Written as DNA, the CDR3 is TGTGCCAGCAGCCCCCCTGGACATGAACCCTCTGGGGCCAACGTCCTGACTTTC.

About this clone: One end of the junction does not line up with germline, which may come from a read error. The V gene is TRBV7-9, the J gene TRBJ1-3, with D unclear. Germline CDR1 reads SEHNR; CDR2 reads FQNEAQ (reference sequence). The CDR3 consists of 12 residues. CDR3 sequence: CASSSTGNTIYF. The CDR3 DNA is TGTGCCAGCAGCTCTACTGGGAACACCATATATTTT.

J is TRBJ2-3 and V is TRBV9, with D hard to call. Germline V gene sequence: CDR1 SGDLS, CDR2 YYNGEE. CDR3 size: 13 residues. Trimming left V 0 bases short and J 6 bases short, with 8 bases between. For the CDR3, the DNA is TGTGCCAGCAGCGTAGAGGTCTTCGATACGCAGTATTTT. It translates to CASSVEVFDTQYF.

The CDR3: CASIPGGGTYNEQFF. CDR3 DNA sequence: TGTGCCAGCATACCTGGCGGAGGTACTTACAATGAGCAGTTCTTC. The chain combines TRBV27 with TRBJ2-1; D perhaps matches TRBD2 (5 bases). The germline V and J ends were trimmed by 7 bases and 4 bases, with 17 bases remaining between them. The CDR3 is 15 amino acids. Germline-derived CDR1 and CDR2 are MNHEY and SMNVEV (reference sequence).

This clone has a single count. This rearrangement joins TRBV2 to TRBJ2-1, with TRBD2 as a possible D gene (6 bases). Trimming stripped 0 bases from V and 0 bases from J, with 12 bases between. This CDR3 region has 17 residues. CDR1 is SNHLY and CDR2 is FYNNEI in the germline V gene. The CDR3 DNA reads TGTGCCAGCAGTGAAGCGCTTTTGGGGGGCTCCTACAATGAGCAGTTCTTC. It specifies CASSEALLGGSYNEQFF.

The chain carries TRBV6-1 and TRBJ1-2; D is unclear. The CDR3 spans 12 residues. V was clipped by 1 base and J by 5 bases, with 5 bases between them. Looked up from germline, CDR1 is MNHNS and CDR2 is SASEGT. Here the CDR3 DNA reads TGTGCCAGCAGTGAAGGCAAATATGGCTACACCTTC. Translating it yields CASSEGKYGYTF.

The V gene is TRBV28, the J gene TRBJ1-5, with D uncertain. CDR3 length equals 12 residues. The V end was cut by 3 bases, the J end by 9 bases, with 9 bases between. Germline CDR1 is MDHEN and CDR2 is SYDVKM. The CDR3 nucleotides are TGTGCCAGCAGTTTTATCCTCCCGCCCCAGCATTTT. Protein sequence: CASSFILPPQHF.

V gene TRBV7-9 combines with J gene TRBJ2-1; 7 bases are a match to TRBD1. The CDR3 length is 16 residues. V gave up 3 bases and J gave up 2 bases; unmatched junction bases: 7. Germline lookup yields CDR1 SEHNR and CDR2 FQNEAQ (reference sequence). CDR3 protein: CASSLDTRGTYNEQFF. In DNA, the CDR3 is TGTGCCAGCAGCTTGGATACCAGGGGGACCTACAATGAGCAGTTCTTC.

This clone was picked up one time. V gene TRBV18 combines with J gene TRBJ2-1; D might be TRBD1 (6 bases). This CDR3 has 13 amino acids. V lost 2 bases and J lost 7, with 9 bases in between. The germline V gene has CDR1 KGHSH and CDR2 LQKENI. The CDR3 spells CASSPSGANEQFF. The CDR3, as DNA: TGTGCCAGCTCACCATCAGGGGCGAATGAGCAGTTCTTC.

This rearrangement joins TRBV18 to TRBJ2-2; D not resolved. This CDR3 has 13 amino acids. Trimming cost V 3 bases and J 1 base, with 3 bases left between them. Per the germline V gene, CDR1 is KGHSH and CDR2 is LQKENI. The CDR3 region is CASSPRNTGELFF. In DNA, the CDR3 is TGTGCCAGCTCACCGAGGAACACCGGGGAGCTGTTTTTT.

The rearrangement uses TRBV15 and TRBJ1-3, with D possibly matching TRBD1 (6 bases). CDR1 and CDR2 from the germline V gene are LNHNV and YYDKDF (reference sequence). V shed 3 bases and J shed 4 bases, with 16 bases lying between them. The length of the CDR3 is 16 residues. This CDR3 reads CATSSAGVDGGNTIYF. The CDR3 bases are TGTGCCACCAGCAGTGCAGGGGTAGACGGGGGAAACACCATATATTTT.

This chain links TRBV10-3 with TRBJ2-3; 8 bases are shared with TRBD2. CDR1 ENHRY and CDR2 SYGVKD come from the germline V gene. V trimming: 3 bases; J trimming: 6 bases; junction bases outside the gene matches: 8. This CDR3 contains 15 residues. The CDR3 sequence: CAISDSSGPSDTQYF. DNA of the CDR3: TGTGCCATCAGTGATTCTAGCGGGCCCTCGGATACGCAGTATTTT.

This chain links TRBV5-1 with TRBJ1-1, with 7 bases identical to TRBD1. This CDR3 comprises 15 residues. Germline CDR1 is SGHRS and CDR2 is YFSETQ. V was pared by 3 bases and J by 3 bases, with 8 bases of the junction left unmatched. CDR3 amino acids: CASSYPRQGDTEAFF. The CDR3 DNA is TGCGCCAGCAGCTACCCCCGGCAGGGGGACACTGAAGCTTTCTTT.

The rearrangement links TRBV5-6 to TRBJ2-5, with D perhaps matching TRBD2 (6 bases). Looked up from germline, CDR1 is SGHDT and CDR2 is YYEEEE. The CDR3 loop spans 14 amino acids. V was shortened by 0 bases and J by 3 bases, with 9 bases between the two germline ends. This chain's CDR3 is CASSLVRGEETQYF. CDR3 nucleotides: TGTGCCAGCAGCTTGGTTCGCGGGGAAGAGACCCAGTACTTC.

This clone is a singleton in its sample. This chain joins TRBV2 and TRBJ1-1; 9 bases match TRBD1. Germline V gives CDR1 SNHLY, CDR2 FYNNEI. Trimming cost V 6 bases and J 4 bases; bases outside gene matches: 6. CDR3 length: 14 amino acids. In nucleotides, the CDR3 is TGTGCCAGCAGGGGACAGGGTTTGAGCACTGAAGCTTTCTTT. Translation gives CASRGQGLSTEAFF.

This chain uses TRBV2 with TRBJ2-2; D gene uncertain. Per the germline V gene, CDR1 is SNHLY and CDR2 is FYNNEI. V was trimmed by 7 bases and J by 0 bases, leaving 9 bases between them. This CDR3 is 14 amino acids long. The CDR3 sequence is CASKKPPNTGELFF. In DNA form, the CDR3 reads TGTGCCAGCAAGAAGCCCCCGAACACCGGGGAGCTGTTTTTT.